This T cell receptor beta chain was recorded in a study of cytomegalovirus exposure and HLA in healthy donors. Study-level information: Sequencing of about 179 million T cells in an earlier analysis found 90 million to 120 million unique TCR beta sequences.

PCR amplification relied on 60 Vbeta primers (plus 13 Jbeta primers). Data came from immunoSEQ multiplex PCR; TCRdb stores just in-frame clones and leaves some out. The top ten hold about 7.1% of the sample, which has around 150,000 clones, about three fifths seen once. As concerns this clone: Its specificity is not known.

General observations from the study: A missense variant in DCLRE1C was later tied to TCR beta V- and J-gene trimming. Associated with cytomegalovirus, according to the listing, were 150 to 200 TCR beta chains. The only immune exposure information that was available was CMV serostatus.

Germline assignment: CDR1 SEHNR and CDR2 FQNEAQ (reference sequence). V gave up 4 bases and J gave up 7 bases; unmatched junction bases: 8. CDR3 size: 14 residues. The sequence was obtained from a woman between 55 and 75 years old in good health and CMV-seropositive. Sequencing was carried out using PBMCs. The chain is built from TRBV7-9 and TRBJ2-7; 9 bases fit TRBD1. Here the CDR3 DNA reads TGTGCCAGCAGCTACGGGACAGGGACGAGGGAGCAGTACTTC. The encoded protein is CASSYGTGTREQYF.